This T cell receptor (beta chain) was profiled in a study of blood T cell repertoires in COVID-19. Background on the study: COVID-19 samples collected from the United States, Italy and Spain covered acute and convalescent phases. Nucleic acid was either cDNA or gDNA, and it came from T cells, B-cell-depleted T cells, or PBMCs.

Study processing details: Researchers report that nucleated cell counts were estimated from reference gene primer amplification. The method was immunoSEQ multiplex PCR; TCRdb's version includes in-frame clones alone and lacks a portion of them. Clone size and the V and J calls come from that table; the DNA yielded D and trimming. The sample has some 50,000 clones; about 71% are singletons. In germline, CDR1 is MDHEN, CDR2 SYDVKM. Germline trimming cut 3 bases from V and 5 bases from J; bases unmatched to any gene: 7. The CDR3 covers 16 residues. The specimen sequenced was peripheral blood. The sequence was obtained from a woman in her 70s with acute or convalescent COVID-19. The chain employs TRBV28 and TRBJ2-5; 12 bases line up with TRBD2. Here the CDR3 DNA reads TGTGCCAGCAGTTTTCGGCTAGCGGGAGGGAGGGAGACCCAGTACTTC. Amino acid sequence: CASSFRLAGGRETQYF.